Reported below is one T cell receptor (beta chain). TCRdb analysed the 5' RACE reads with MiXCR anew, one entry per CDR3 protein. In the table there are several thousand distinct CDR3 sequences, roughly 36% of which are singletons. From germline, CDR1 is SGHVS and CDR2 FNYEAQ. CDR3 length equals 16 residues. V lost 0 bases, J lost 7 bases, and 5 bases stayed unmatched. V is TRBV7-6 and J is TRBJ2-7; 14 nucleotides match TRBD2. Sequencing was carried out using tumor-infiltrating memory CD4+ T cells sorted from the breast tumor. Subset of the sample: memory CD4+ T cells, CD4+CD45RO+CD25-. The receptor comes from a female donor with breast cancer. The CDR3 DNA sequence: TGTGCCAGCAGCTTAGCTTCCGGGACTAGCGGGAGAGAGCAGTACTTC. Translated: CASSLASGTSGREQYF.